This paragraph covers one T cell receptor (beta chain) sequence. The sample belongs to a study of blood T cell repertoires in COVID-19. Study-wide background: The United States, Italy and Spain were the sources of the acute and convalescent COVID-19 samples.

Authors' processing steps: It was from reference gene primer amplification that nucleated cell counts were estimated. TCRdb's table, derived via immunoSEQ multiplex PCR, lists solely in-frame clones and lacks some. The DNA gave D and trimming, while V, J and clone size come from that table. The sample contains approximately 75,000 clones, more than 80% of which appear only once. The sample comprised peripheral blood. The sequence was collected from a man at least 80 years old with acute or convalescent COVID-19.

For the CDR3, the DNA is TGTGCCAGTAGGGCCACTAATGAGCTGCCGAACACTGAAGCTTTCTTT. Residues: CASRATNELPNTEAFF. This chain links TRBV19 with TRBJ1-1; the D is unclear. This CDR3 is built from 16 residues. V shed 6 bases and J shed 1 base, with 18 bases lying between them. CDR1 is LNHDA, CDR2 SQIVND, per germline (reference sequence).